These 8 T cell receptor beta chains were all obtained from the same sample, sequenced in a study of identical twins. TCRdb independently ran MiXCR on the 5' RACE reads; one entry per CDR3 protein. The table lists hundreds of thousands of distinct CDR3 sequences, under 9% of them singletons, with approximately 0.94% in the top ten. These data also formed part of another study, on yellow fever vaccine responses in identical twins.

Sample: PBMCs. The receptors here all came from a woman aged 18-29 years in good health.

The genes are TRBV20-1 and TRBJ2-5, with a possible D match to TRBD2 (7 bases). Trimming took off 3 bases at V and 5 bases at J, with 13 bases between the two ends. Germline V CDR1 and CDR2: DFQATT, SNEGSKA (reference sequence). CDR3 size: 13 residues. The CDR3 sequence is CSASRGALETQYF. CDR3 coding DNA: TGCAGTGCTAGTCGGGGGGCGCTGGAGACCCAGTACTTC.

The table lists this clonotype with many counts. The chain is built from TRBV12-3 or TRBV12-4 and TRBJ1-1; D unresolved. The length of the CDR3 is 12 residues. Trimming removed 3 bases from V and 4 bases from J, with 6 bases in between. This chain's CDR3 is CASSFGPTEAFF. The CDR3 nucleotides read TGTGCCAGCAGTTTTGGTCCCACTGAAGCTTTCTTT.

This rearrangement joins TRBV20-1 to TRBJ1-1; no clear D. Trimming pared 5 bases from V and 1 base from J, leaving 14 bases between. CDR3 length equals 14 residues. Germline V gene sequence: CDR1 DFQATT, CDR2 SNEGSKA (reference sequence). The CDR3 sequence: CSAPDGRGNTEAFF. The DNA of the CDR3 is TGCAGTGCTCCGGACGGCCGGGGGAACACTGAAGCTTTCTTT.

This chain uses TRBV20-1 with TRBJ2-3; TRBD2 agrees at 7 bases. V lost 4 bases to trimming and J lost 4 bases; unmatched junction nucleotides: 11. CDR3 length: 15 amino acids. Germline V gene data show CDR1 as DFQATT and CDR2 as SNEGSKA (reference sequence). CDR3 coding DNA: TGCAGTGCTACTCCGACTAGCTTAATGTCAGATACGCAGTATTTT. Protein: CSATPTSLMSDTQYF.

The rearrangement joins TRBV5-1 to TRBJ2-1; 7 positions match TRBD2. Looked up from germline, CDR1 is SGHRS and CDR2 is YFSETQ. V lost 1 base and J lost 1; bases outside the gene matches: 2. The length of the CDR3 is 15 residues. For the CDR3, the DNA is TGCGCCAGCAGCTTGACTAGCGAATCCTACAATGAGCAGTTCTTC. This sequence encodes CASSLTSESYNEQFF.

This clonotype came up a few times. The chain carries TRBV5-1 and TRBJ2-5, with TRBD2 as a possible D gene (6 bases). The CDR3 runs to 16 residues. Germline V CDR1 and CDR2: SGHRS, YFSETQ. V shed 0 bases and J shed 5 bases, with 17 bases lying between them. The CDR3 here is CASSLVSSVRRETQYF. DNA for the CDR3: TGCGCCAGCAGCTTGGTTTCTAGCGTCCGGAGGGAGACCCAGTACTTC.

The rearrangement uses TRBV12-3 or TRBV12-4 and TRBJ1-6, with TRBD1 matching 7 bases. The CDR3 is 12 amino acids. V gave up 4 bases and J gave up 18 bases; unmatched junction bases: 9. CDR3 protein: CASSSDRVYSHF. The CDR3 DNA reads TGTGCCAGCAGTTCAGACAGGGTATATTCCCACTTT.

This clonotype came up a few times. The genes are TRBV24-1 and TRBJ1-5; D is ambiguous. Germline V gene sequence: CDR1 KGHDR, CDR2 SFDVKD. This CDR3 spans 15 amino acids. Trimming removed 3 bases at V and 3 bases at J, with 11 bases between. The CDR3 region is CATSDDDGFNQPQHF. CDR3 sequence (DNA): TGTGCCACCAGTGATGATGACGGATTCAATCAGCCCCAGCATTTT.